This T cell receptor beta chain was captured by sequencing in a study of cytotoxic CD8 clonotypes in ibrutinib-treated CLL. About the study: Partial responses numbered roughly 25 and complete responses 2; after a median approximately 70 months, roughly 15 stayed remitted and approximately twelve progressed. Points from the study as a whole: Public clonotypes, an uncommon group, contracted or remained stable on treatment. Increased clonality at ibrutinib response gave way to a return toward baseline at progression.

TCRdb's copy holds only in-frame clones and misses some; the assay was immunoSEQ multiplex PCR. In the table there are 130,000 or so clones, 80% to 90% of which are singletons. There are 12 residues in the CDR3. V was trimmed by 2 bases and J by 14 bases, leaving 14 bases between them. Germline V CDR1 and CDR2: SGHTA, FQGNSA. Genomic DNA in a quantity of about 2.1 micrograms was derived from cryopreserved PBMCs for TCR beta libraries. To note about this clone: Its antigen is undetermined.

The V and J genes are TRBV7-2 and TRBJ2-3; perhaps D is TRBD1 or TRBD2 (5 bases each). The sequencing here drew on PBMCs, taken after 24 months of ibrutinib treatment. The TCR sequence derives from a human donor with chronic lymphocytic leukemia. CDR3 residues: CASSLIGGRGYF. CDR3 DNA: TGTGCCAGCAGCTTAATTGGGGGACGGGGGTATTTT.